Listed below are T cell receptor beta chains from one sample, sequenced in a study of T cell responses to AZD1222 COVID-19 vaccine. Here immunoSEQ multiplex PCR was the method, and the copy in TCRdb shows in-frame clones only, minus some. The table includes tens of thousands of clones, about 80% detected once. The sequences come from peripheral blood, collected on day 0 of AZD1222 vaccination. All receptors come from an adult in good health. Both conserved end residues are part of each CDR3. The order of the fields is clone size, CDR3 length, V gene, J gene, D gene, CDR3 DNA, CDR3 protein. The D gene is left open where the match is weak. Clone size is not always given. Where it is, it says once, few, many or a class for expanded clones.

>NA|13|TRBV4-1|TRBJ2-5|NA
TGCGCCAGCAGAGCATCGGAATGGGAGACCCAGTACTTC
CASRASEWETQYF
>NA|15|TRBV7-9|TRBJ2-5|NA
TGTGCCAGCAGCCCGCGCCCGCAGGTCCAAGAGACCCAGTACTTC
CASSPRPQVQETQYF
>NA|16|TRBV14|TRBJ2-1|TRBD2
TGTGCCAGCAGCGTTCGTAGCGGGGGGCCCTTTGATGAGCAGTTCTTC
CASSVRSGGPFDEQFF
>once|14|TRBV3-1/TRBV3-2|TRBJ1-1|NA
TGTGCCAGCAGCCAAGTGAGCGGGAACACTGAAGCTTTCTTT
CASSQVSGNTEAFF
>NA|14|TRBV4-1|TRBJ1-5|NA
TGCGCCAGCAGCCCCCTCTGGGACGTTCAGCCCCAGCATTTT
CASSPLWDVQPQHF
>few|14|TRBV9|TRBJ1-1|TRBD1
TGTGCCAGCAGCGTCGGACAGGGGAGGTTTGAAGCTTTCTTT
CASSVGQGRFEAFF
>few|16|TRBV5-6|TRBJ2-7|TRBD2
TGTGCCCGCAGCGGGGATCTCGCGGGGGGGCCGTACGAGCAGTACTTC
CARSGDLAGGPYEQYF
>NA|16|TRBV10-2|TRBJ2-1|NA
TGCGCCAGCACGTTTTCCGGTAGTAGCTCCTACAATGAGCAGTTCTTC
CASTFSGSSSYNEQFF
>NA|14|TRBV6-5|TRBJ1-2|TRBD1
TGTGCCAGCAGTCCGACCGGGACAGGGGATGGCTACACCTTC
CASSPTGTGDGYTF
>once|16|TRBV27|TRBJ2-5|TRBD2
TGTGCCAGCAGTTTCGAGGGTAGCGGGGGGGAAGGGACCCAGTACTTC
CASSFEGSGGEGTQYF
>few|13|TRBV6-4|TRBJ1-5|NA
TGTGCCAGCAGCGTCGACAGGAGAGAGCCCCAGCATTTT
CASSVDRREPQHF
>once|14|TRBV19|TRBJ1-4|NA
TGTGCCAGTAGGTCTTTACCAAGGAATGAAAAACTGTTTTTT
CASRSLPRNEKLFF
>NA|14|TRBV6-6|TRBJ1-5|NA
TGTGCCAGCAGTTATGCAGGACGGGGTCAGCCCCAGCATTTT
CASSYAGRGQPQHF
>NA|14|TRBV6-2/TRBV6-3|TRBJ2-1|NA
TGTGCCAGCAGTTACGACAGCCGCTACAATGAGCAGTTCTTC
CASSYDSRYNEQFF
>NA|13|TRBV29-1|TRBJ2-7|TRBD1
TGCAGCGTTGGCGACAGGGATATGGTCAAGCAGTACTTC
CSVGDRDMVKQYF
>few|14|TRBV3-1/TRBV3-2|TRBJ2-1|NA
TGTGCCAGCAGCCAAGGGATCAGGGACAATGAGCAGTTCTTC
CASSQGIRDNEQFF
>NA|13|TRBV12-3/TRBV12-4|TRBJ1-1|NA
TGTGCCAGCAGTCCACAAGTTGGACGGGAAGCTTTCTTT
CASSPQVGREAFF